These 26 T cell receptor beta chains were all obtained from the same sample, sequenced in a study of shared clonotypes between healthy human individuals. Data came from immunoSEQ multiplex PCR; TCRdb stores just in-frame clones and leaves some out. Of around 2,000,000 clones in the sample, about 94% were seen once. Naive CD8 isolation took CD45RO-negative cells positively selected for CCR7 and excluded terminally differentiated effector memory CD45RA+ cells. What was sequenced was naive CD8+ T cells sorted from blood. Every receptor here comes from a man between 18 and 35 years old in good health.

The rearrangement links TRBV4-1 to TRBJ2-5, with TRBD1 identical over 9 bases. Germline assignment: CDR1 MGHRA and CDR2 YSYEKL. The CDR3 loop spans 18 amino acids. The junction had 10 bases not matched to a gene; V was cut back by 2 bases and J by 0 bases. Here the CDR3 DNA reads TGCGCCAGCAGCCAATTACAACAGGGGGCGCCTCACCAAGAGACCCAGTACTTC. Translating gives CASSQLQQGAPHQETQYF.

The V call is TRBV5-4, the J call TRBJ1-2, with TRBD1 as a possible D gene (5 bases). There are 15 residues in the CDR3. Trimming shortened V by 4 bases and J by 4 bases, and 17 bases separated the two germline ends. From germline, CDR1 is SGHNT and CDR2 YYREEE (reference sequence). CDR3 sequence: CASSPTTGPLYGYTF. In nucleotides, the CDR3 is TGTGCCAGCAGCCCTACCACAGGCCCTCTCTATGGCTACACCTTC. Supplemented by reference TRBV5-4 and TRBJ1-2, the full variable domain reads ETGVTQSPTHLIKTRGQQVTLRCSSQSGHNTVSWYQQALGQGPQFIFQYYREEENGRGNFPPRFSGLQFPNYSSELNVNALELDDSALYLCASSPTTGPLYGYTFGSGTRLTVV.

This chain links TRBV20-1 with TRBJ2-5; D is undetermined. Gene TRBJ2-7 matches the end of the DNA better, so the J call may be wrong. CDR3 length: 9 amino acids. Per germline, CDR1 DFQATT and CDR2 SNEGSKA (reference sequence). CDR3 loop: CSVSDEQYF. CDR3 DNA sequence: TGCAGTGTTTCCGACGAGCAGTACTTC.

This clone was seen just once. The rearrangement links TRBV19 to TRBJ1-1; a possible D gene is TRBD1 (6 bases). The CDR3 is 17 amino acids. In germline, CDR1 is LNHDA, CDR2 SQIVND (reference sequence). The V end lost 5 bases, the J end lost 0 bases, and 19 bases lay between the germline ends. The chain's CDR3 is CASSAFRDTILNTEAFF. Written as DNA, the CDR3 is TGTGCCAGTAGTGCTTTCCGGGACACAATATTGAACACTGAAGCTTTCTTT.

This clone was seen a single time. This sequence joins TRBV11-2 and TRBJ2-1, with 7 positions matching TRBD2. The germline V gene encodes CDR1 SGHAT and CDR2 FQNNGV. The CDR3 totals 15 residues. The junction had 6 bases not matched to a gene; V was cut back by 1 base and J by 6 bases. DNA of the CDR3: TGTGCCAGCAGCTTAGGGCGGGAGCTGGCCAATGAGCAGTTCTTC. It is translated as CASSLGRELANEQFF.

The CDR3 here is CASSHYGGTASYEQYF. The CDR3 coding sequence is TGTGCCAGCAGTCACTACGGTGGGACGGCCTCCTACGAGCAGTACTTC. The chain carries TRBV14 and TRBJ2-7; perhaps D is TRBD1 or TRBD2 (5 bases each). Deletions cut 6 bases from V and 0 bases from J, with 18 bases between. Germline V gene lookup returns CDR1 SGHDN and CDR2 FVKESK. The CDR3 is made up of 16 amino acids.

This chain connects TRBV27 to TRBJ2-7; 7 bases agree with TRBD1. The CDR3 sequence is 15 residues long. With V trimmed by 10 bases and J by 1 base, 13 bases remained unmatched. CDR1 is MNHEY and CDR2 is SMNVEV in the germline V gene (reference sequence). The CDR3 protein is CATSNLRDSSYEQYF. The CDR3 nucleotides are TGTGCCACCTCGAATCTCCGGGACAGTTCCTACGAGCAGTACTTC.

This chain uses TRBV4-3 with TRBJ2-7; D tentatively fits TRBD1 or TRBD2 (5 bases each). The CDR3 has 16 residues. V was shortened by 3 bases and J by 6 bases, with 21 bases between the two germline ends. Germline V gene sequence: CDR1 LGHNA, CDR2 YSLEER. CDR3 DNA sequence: TGCGCCAGCAGCCAGGGACGTAGGTGGTCCGGCGCCGAGCAGTACTTC. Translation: CASSQGRRWSGAEQYF.

CDR3 nucleotides: TGTGCCTGGAGTGTAGGGGTGGGGACGGCTGAAGCTTTCTTT. It yields the protein CAWSVGVGTAEAFF. This chain uses TRBV30 with TRBJ1-1; maybe TRBD1 (5 bases). This CDR3 is built from 14 residues. V was clipped by 0 bases and J by 6 bases, with 14 bases between them. Germline CDR1 GTSNPN, CDR2 SVGIG (reference sequence).

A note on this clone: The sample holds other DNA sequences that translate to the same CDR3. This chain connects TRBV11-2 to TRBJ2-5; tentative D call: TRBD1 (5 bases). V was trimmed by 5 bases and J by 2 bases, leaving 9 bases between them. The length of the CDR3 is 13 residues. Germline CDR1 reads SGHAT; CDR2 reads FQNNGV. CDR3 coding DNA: TGTGCCAGCAGCCGGACACCACAAGAGACCCAGTACTTC. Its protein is CASSRTPQETQYF.

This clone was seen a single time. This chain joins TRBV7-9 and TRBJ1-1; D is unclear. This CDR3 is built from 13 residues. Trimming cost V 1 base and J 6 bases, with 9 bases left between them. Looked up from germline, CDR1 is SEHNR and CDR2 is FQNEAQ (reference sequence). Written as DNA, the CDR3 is TGTGCCAGCAGCTTAGGTGGTCCCCCTGAAGCTTTCTTT. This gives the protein CASSLGGPPEAFF.

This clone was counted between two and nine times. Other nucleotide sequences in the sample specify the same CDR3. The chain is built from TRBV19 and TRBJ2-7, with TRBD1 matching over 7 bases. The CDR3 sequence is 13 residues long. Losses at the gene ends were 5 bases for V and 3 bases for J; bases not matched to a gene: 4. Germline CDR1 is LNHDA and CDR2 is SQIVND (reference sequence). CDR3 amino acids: CASSPRDSYEQYF. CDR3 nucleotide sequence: TGTGCCAGTAGTCCCCGGGACAGCTACGAGCAGTACTTC.

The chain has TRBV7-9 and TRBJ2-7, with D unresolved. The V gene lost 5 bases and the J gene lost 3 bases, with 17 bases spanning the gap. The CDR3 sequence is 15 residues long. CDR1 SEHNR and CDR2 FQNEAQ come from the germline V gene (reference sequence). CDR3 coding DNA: TGTGCCAGCAGCGGTCAAGGAGTCACCAGCTACGAGCAGTACTTC. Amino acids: CASSGQGVTSYEQYF.

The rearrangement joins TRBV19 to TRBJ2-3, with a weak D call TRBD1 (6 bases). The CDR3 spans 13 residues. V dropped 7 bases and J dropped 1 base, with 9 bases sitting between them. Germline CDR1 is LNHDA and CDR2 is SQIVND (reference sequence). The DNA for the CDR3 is TGTGCCAGTACCTCAGGGGGCACAGATACGCAGTATTTT. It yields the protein CASTSGGTDTQYF.

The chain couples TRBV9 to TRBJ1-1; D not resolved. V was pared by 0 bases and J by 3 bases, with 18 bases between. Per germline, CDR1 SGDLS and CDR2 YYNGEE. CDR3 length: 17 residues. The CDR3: CASSVVTVPRADTEAFF. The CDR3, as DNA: TGTGCCAGCAGCGTAGTTACAGTTCCCCGAGCCGACACTGAAGCTTTCTTT.

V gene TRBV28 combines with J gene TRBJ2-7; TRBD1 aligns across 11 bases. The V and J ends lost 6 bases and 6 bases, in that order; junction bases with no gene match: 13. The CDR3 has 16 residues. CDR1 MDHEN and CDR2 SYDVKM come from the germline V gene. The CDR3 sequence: CASSSQSDRGQTEQYF. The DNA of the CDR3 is TGTGCCAGCAGCTCCCAATCGGACAGGGGGCAAACCGAGCAGTACTTC.

CDR3 DNA: TGCGCCAGCAGCACTATGACAGGGGGCGTTTACGAGCAGTACTTC. As protein: CASSTMTGGVYEQYF. The chain joins TRBV4-1 to TRBJ2-7; 10 positions agree with TRBD1. The length of the CDR3 is 15 residues. The trim removed 5 bases at V and 4 bases at J, leaving 8 bases unmatched. Germline V lookup: CDR1 MGHRA, CDR2 YSYEKL.

CDR3 protein: CASSSTSGMDEQYF. CDR3 bases: TGTGCCAGCAGCTCAACCTCGGGAATGGACGAGCAGTACTTC. This chain uses TRBV9 with TRBJ2-7, with a tentative D call TRBD2 (5 bases). Germline CDR1 SGDLS, CDR2 YYNGEE. This CDR3 contains 14 residues. V dropped 4 bases and J dropped 5 bases, with 16 bases sitting between them.

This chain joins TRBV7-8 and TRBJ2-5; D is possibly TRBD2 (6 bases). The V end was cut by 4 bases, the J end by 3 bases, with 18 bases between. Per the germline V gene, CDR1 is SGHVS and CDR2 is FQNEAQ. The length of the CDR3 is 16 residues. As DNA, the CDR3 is TGTGCCAGCAGCTCGACACCTGTCGGGGGTAAAGAGACCCAGTACTTC. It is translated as CASSSTPVGGKETQYF.

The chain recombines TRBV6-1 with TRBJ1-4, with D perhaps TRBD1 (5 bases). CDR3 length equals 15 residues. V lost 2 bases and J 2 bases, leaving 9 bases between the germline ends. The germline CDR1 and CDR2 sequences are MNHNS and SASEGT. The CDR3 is CASSEIRATNEKLFF. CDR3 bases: TGTGCCAGCAGTGAAATCAGGGCCACTAATGAAAAACTGTTTTTT.

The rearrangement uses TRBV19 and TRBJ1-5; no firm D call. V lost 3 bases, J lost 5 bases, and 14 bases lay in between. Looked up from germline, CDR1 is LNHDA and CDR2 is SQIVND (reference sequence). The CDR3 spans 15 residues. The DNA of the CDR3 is TGTGCCAGTAGTATGCTTAGAAGGGAGGATCAGCCCCAGCATTTT. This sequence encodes CASSMLRREDQPQHF. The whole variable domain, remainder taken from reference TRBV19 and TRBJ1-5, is DGGITQSPKYLFRKEGQNVTLSCEQNLNHDAMYWYRQDPGQGLRLIYYSQIVNDFQKGDIAEGYSVSREKKESFPLTVTSAQKNPTAFYLCASSMLRREDQPQHFGDGTRLSIL.

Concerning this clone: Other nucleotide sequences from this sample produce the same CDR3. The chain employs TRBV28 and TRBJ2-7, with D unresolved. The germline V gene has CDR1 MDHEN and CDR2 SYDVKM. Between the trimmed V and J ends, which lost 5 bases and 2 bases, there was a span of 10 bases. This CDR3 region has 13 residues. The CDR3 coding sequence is TGTGCCAGCAGTCCCCCCGCCCCCTACGAGCAGTACTTC. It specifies CASSPPAPYEQYF.

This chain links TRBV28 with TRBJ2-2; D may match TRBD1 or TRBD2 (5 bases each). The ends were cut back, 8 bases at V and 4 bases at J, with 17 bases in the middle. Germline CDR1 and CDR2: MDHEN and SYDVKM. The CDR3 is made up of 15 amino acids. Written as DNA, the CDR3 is TGTGCCAGCCATTTAGGGGCAGGAGGCACCGGGGAGCTGTTTTTT. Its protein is CASHLGAGGTGELFF.

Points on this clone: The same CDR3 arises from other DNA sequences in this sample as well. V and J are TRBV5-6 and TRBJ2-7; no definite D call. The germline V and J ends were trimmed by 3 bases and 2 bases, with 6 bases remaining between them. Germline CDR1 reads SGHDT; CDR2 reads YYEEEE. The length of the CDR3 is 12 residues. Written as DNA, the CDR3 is TGTGCCAGCAGCTCGTCAACCTACGAGCAGTACTTC. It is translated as CASSSSTYEQYF.

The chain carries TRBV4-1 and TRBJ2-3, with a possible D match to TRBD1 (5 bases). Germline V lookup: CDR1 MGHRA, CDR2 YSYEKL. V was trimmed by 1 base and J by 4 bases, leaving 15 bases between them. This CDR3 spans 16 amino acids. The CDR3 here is CASSQVQGNGPDTQYF. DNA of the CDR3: TGCGCCAGCAGCCAAGTGCAGGGCAACGGCCCAGATACGCAGTATTTT.

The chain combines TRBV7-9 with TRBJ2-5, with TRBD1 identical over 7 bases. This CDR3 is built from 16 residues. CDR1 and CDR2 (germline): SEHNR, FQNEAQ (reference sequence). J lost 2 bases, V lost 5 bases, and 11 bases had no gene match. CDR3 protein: CASSSNRDSAQETQYF. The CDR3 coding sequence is TGTGCCAGCAGCAGTAACCGGGACAGCGCTCAAGAGACCCAGTACTTC.